This TCR beta chain is from a study of blood T cell repertoires in COVID-19. The wider study: Sites in the United States, Italy and Spain provided acute and convalescent COVID-19 samples.

The V gene's germline CDR1 is SEHNR and CDR2 FQNEAQ (reference sequence). This CDR3 is built from 14 residues. V shed 3 bases, J shed 1 base, and the junction held 1 base outside the gene matches. In the original analysis: Cell counts per sample came from amplifying reference gene primers. Data came from immunoSEQ multiplex PCR; TCRdb stores just in-frame clones and leaves some out. V and J calls and clone size follow that table, whereas D and trimming were derived from the DNA. The data contain 300,000 to 450,000 clones, approximately 89% of them singletons. Seattle's cohort entered during active infection and was followed longitudinally.

V and J are TRBV7-9 and TRBJ1-2, with 8 bases aligning to TRBD1. Specimen: peripheral blood. The TCR was taken from a woman in her fifties or sixties with COVID-19, enrolled during active disease. The CDR3 DNA follows: TGTGCCAGCAGCTTGACAGGGGTTAACTATGGCTACACCTTC. Protein product: CASSLTGVNYGYTF.